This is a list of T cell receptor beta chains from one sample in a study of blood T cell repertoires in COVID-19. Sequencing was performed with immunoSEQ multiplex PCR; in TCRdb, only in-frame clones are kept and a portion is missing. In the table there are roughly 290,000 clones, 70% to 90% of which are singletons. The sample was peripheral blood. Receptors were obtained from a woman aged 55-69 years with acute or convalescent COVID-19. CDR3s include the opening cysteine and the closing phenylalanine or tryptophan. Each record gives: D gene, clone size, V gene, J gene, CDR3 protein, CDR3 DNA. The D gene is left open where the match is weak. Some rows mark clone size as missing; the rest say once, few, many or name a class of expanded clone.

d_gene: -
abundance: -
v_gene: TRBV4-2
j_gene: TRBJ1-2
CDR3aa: CASSQESRGGYGYTF
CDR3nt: TGTGCCAGCAGCCAAGAGTCCAGGGGTGGCTATGGCTACACCTTC

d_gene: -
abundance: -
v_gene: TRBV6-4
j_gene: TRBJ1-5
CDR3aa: CASSDYLEGSQPQHF
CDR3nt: TGTGCCAGCAGTGACTACCTGGAGGGCTCTCAGCCCCAGCATTTT

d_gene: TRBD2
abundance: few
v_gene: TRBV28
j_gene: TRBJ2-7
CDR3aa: CASRSNSGRAGEQYF
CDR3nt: TGTGCCAGCAGGTCCAATAGCGGGAGGGCGGGTGAGCAGTACTTC

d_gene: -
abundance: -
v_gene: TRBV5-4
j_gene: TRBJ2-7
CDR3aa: CASSGNQGYEQYF
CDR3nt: TGTGCCAGCAGCGGGAATCAGGGCTACGAGCAGTACTTC

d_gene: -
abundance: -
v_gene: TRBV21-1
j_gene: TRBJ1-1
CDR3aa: CASSKKAPTGREAFF
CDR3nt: TGTGCCAGCAGCAAAAAGGCGCCGACAGGGCGGGAAGCTTTCTTT

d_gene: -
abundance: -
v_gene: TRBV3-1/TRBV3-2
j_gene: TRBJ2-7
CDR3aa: CASSSIYEQYF
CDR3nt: TGTGCCAGCAGCTCCATCTACGAGCAGTACTTC

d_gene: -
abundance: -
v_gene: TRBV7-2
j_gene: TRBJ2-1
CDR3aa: CASSLRVAGSSYNEQFF
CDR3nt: TGTGCCAGCAGCTTAAGGGTGGCCGGGAGCTCCTACAATGAGCAGTTCTTC

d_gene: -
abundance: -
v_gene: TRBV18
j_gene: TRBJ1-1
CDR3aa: CASSPKGVNTEAFF
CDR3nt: TGTGCCAGCTCGCCTAAGGGGGTAAACACTGAAGCTTTCTTT

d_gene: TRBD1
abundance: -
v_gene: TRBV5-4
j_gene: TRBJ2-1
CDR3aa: CASSRDRLGSYNEQFF
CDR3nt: TGTGCCAGCAGCCGGGACAGGTTGGGCTCCTACAATGAGCAGTTCTTC

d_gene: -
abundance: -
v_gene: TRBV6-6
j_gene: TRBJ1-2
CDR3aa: CATPYGGGGNGYTF
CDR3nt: TGTGCCACCCCTTATGGCGGGGGGGGGAATGGCTACACCTTC

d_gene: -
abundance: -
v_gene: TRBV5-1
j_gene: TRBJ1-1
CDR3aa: CASSLVGADGEAFF
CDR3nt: TGCGCCAGCAGCTTGGTGGGGGCGGATGGAGAAGCTTTCTTT

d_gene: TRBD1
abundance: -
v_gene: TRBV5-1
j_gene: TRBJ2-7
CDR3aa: CASSLPRTGVSEQYF
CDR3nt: TGCGCCAGCAGCTTGCCCCGGACAGGGGTGTCCGAGCAGTACTTC

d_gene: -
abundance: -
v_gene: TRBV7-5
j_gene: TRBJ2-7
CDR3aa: CARSFNVVPGTSGYEQYF
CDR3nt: TGTGCCAGAAGCTTCAATGTGGTCCCTGGGACTAGCGGCTACGAGCAGTACTTC

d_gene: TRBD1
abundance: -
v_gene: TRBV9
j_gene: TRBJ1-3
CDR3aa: CASSGPGQGSTGNTIYF
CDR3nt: TGTGCCAGCAGCGGCCCGGGACAGGGGAGTACTGGAAACACCATATATTTT

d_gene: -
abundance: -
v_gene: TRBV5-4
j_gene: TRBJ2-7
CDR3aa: CASSLANRVHSYEQYF
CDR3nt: TGTGCCAGCAGCTTGGCCAACAGGGTTCATTCCTACGAGCAGTACTTC

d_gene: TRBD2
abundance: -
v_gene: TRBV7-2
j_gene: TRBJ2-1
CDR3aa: CASDLAGAREQFF
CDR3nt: TGTGCCAGTGACCTAGCGGGAGCAAGAGAGCAGTTCTTC

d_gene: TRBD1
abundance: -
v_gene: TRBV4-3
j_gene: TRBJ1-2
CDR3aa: CASSQDRTGAGGYTF
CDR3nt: TGCGCCAGCAGCCAAGATAGGACAGGCGCAGGGGGCTACACCTTC

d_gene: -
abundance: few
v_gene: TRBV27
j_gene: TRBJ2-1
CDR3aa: CASSSTTGSLILYNEQFF
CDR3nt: TGTGCCAGCAGTTCAACAACAGGGTCCCTCATTCTTTACAATGAGCAGTTCTTC

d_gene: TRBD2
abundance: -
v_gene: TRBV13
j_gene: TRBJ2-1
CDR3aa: CASSESGRLGFF
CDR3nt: TGTGCCAGCAGCGAGAGCGGGAGATTAGGGTTCTTC

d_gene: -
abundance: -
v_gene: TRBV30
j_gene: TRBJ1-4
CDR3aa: CASLPRPNEKLFF
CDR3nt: TGTGCCTCCCTCCCCAGGCCTAATGAAAAACTGTTTTTT

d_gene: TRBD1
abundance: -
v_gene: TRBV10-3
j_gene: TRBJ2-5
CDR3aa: CAISTGTGGGETQYF
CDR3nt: TGTGCCATCAGTACCGGGACAGGGGGAGGAGAGACCCAGTACTTC

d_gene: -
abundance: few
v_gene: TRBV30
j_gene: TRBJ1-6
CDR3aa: CACPPDRDSPLHF
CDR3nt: TGTGCCTGCCCCCCGGACAGAGATTCACCCCTCCACTTT

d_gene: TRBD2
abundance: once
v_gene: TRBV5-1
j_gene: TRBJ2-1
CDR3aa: CASTLLASGLYNEQFF
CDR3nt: TGCGCCAGCACTCTCTTGGCTAGCGGACTCTACAATGAGCAGTTCTTC

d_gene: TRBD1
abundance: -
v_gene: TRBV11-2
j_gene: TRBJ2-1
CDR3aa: CASSQRDRGLNEQFF
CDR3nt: TGTGCCAGCAGTCAACGGGACAGGGGGCTCAATGAGCAGTTCTTC

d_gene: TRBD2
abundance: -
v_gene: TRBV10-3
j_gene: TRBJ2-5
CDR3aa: CAISGGLAGGKETQYF
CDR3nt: TGTGCCATCAGTGGCGGGCTAGCGGGGGGGAAAGAGACCCAGTACTTC

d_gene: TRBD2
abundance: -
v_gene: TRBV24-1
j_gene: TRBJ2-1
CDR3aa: CATSDPPSGGAPYNEQFF
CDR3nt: TGTGCCACCAGTGATCCCCCCAGCGGGGGGGCCCCCTACAATGAGCAGTTCTTC

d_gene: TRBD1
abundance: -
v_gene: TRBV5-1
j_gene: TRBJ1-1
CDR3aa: CASSLEQGRTEAFF
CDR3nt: TGCGCCAGCAGCTTGGAACAGGGGAGAACTGAAGCTTTCTTT

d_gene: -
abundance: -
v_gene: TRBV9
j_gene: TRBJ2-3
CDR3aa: CASSVVGGASTDTQYF
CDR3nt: TGTGCCAGCAGCGTAGTCGGCGGGGCGAGCACAGATACGCAGTATTTT

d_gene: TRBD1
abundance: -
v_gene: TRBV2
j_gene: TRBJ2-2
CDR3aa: CASSEDRQGIAGELFF
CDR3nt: TGTGCCAGCAGTGAAGACCGACAGGGTATAGCCGGGGAGCTGTTTTTT

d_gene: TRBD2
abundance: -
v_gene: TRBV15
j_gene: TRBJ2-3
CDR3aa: CATSRIAGGTDTQYF
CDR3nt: TGTGCCACCAGCAGAATAGCGGGGGGGACAGATACGCAGTATTTT

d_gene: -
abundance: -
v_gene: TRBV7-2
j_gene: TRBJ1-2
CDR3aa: CASSHRTANYGYTF
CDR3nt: TGTGCCAGCAGCCACCGGACAGCTAACTATGGCTACACCTTC

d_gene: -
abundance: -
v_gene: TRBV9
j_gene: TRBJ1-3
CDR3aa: CASSVGISSGNTIYF
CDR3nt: TGTGCCAGCAGCGTAGGAATCAGCTCTGGAAACACCATATATTTT